The 13 T cell receptor beta chains given below trace back to one sample, sequenced in a study of T cell responses to AZD1222 COVID-19 vaccine. Sequencing was performed with immunoSEQ multiplex PCR; in TCRdb, only in-frame clones are kept and a portion is missing. The table records 55,000 to 75,000 clones, roughly 90% of them present only once. This material consisted of peripheral blood, taken on day 0 of AZD1222 vaccination. These receptors were taken from an adult in good health.

The CDR3 region is CATSDPSRGGRFGTDTQYF. The DNA for the CDR3 is TGTGCCACCAGTGATCCCTCGCGGGGGGGCCGTTTTGGTACAGATACGCAGTATTTT. The chain uses TRBV24-1 and TRBJ2-3, with 9 bases identical to TRBD2. With 3 bases clipped from V and 3 bases from J, the junction kept 15 bases outside the gene matches. The CDR3 contains 19 residues. Germline assignment: CDR1 KGHDR and CDR2 SFDVKD.

The chain is built from TRBV5-3 and TRBJ1-3; D may be TRBD1 (5 bases). TRBV5-3 is labeled an ORF, and its function is uncertain. With 4 bases removed from V and 2 bases from J, the gap between germline ends came to 10 bases. There are 14 residues in the CDR3. CDR3 loop: CARSRGRTGNTIYF. CDR3 in DNA: TGTGCCAGAAGCAGGGGCCGCACTGGAAACACCATATATTTT.

The chain combines TRBV30 with TRBJ2-3, with 8 bases fitting TRBD1. J lost 5 bases, V lost 0 bases, and 1 base had no gene match. In germline, CDR1 is GTSNPN, CDR2 SVGIG (reference sequence). CDR3 length: 13 residues. The CDR3 here is CAWSVQGGDTQYF. The DNA of the CDR3 is TGTGCCTGGAGTGTACAGGGGGGAGATACGCAGTATTTT.

The rearrangement uses TRBV7-2 and TRBJ1-1; 10 nucleotides match TRBD1. CDR3 length: 15 amino acids. With V trimmed by 2 bases and J by 5 bases, 5 bases remained unmatched. The germline V gene encodes CDR1 SGHTA and CDR2 FQGNSA. The CDR3 reads CASSLLGTGDTEAFF. CDR3 sequence (DNA): TGTGCCAGCAGCTTATTAGGGACAGGGGATACTGAAGCTTTCTTT.

The gene calls are TRBV5-8 and TRBJ2-5, with a tentative D call TRBD2 (6 bases). There are 15 residues in the CDR3. Germline-derived CDR1 and CDR2 are SGHTS and YDEGEE. V lost 1 base, J lost 5 bases, and 15 bases lay in between. CDR3 in amino acids: CASSLSGYRGETQYF. As DNA, the CDR3 is TGTGCCAGCAGCTTGAGCGGCTACCGGGGGGAGACCCAGTACTTC.

V gene TRBV5-1 combines with J gene TRBJ2-3; 9 bases agree with TRBD2. This CDR3 is built from 18 residues. The junction had 9 bases not matched to a gene; V was cut back by 1 base and J by 0 bases. Germline V gene lookup returns CDR1 SGHRS and CDR2 YFSETQ. The CDR3 region has the DNA TGCGCCAGCAGCTTGATTCTAGCGGGGAAATCTAGCACAGATACGCAGTATTTT. Translating gives CASSLILAGKSSTDTQYF.

This chain connects TRBV2 to TRBJ1-6; no firm D call. The CDR3 is 13 residues long. Trimming shortened V by 4 bases and J by 7 bases, and 8 bases separated the two germline ends. The germline V gene has CDR1 SNHLY and CDR2 FYNNEI. The DNA of the CDR3 is TGTGCCAGCAGTGTAGGGCTGAATTCACCCCTCCACTTT. Its protein product is CASSVGLNSPLHF.

V and J are TRBV5-1 and TRBJ2-5, with a weak D call TRBD1 (5 bases). This CDR3 comprises 16 residues. Germline lookup yields CDR1 SGHRS and CDR2 YFSETQ. V dropped 3 bases and J dropped 5 bases, with 20 bases sitting between them. The CDR3 sequence: CASSSVLTDTRETQYF. In nucleotides, the CDR3 is TGCGCCAGCAGCTCGGTCCTGACAGATACGCGGGAGACCCAGTACTTC. Full variable domain (rest looked up from reference TRBV5-1 and TRBJ2-5): KAGVTQTPRYLIKTRGQQVTLSCSPISGHRSVSWYQQTPGQGLQFLFEYFSETQRNKGNFPGRFSGRQFSNSRSEMNVSTLELGDSALYLCASSSVLTDTRETQYFGPGTRLLVL.

The rearrangement links TRBV30 to TRBJ1-2; 10 bases agree with TRBD1. The V segment lost 6 bases and the J segment 3 bases; nucleotides outside the gene matches: 10. This CDR3 contains 15 residues. The germline CDR1 and CDR2 sequences are GTSNPN and SVGIG (reference sequence). CDR3 DNA: TGTGCCTGTAGGCCTCCGGACAGGGGGTACTATGGCTACACCTTC. Encoded protein: CACRPPDRGYYGYTF.

The CDR3 DNA follows: TGCGCCAGCAGCCGAGCCGGGACAGAGAATGAAAAACTGTTTTTT. Its protein product is CASSRAGTENEKLFF. The chain couples TRBV4-1 to TRBJ1-4; 7 bases align to TRBD1. This CDR3 region has 15 residues. After removal of 4 bases from V and 5 bases from J, the junction contained 7 bases not matched to a gene. CDR1 and CDR2 from the germline V gene are MGHRA and YSYEKL.

This sequence joins TRBV12-5 and TRBJ1-1; D is unclear. The CDR3 loop spans 13 amino acids. Germline V lookup: CDR1 LGHNT, CDR2 FRNRAP. V lost 6 bases, J lost 0 bases, and 8 bases lay in between. The CDR3 coding sequence is TGTGCTAGTGGCCTCACATTGAACACTGAAGCTTTCTTT. Its translation: CASGLTLNTEAFF.

This clone was found once. V is TRBV11-2 and J is TRBJ1-1, with D unresolved. This CDR3 is built from 11 residues. CDR1 SGHAT and CDR2 FQNNGV come from the germline V gene. The V end was cut by 5 bases, the J end by 5 bases, with 6 bases between. The CDR3, as DNA: TGTGCCAGCAGCCACGTGACTGAAGCTTTCTTT. Its protein product is CASSHVTEAFF. Full variable domain (outside the CDR3, taken from reference TRBV11-2 and TRBJ1-1): EAGVAQSPRYKIIEKRQSVAFWCNPISGHATLYWYQQILGQGPKLLIQFQNNGVVDDSQLPKDRFSAERLKGVDSTLKIQPAKLEDSAVYLCASSHVTEAFFGQGTRLTVV.

This rearrangement joins TRBV6-5 to TRBJ1-1; D unclear. The CDR3 length is 13 residues. Germline V gene sequence: CDR1 MNHEY, CDR2 SVGAGI. Trimming took 6 bases from V and 5 from J, leaving 13 bases between them. The CDR3 here is CASSGLGDTEAFF. CDR3 nucleotides: TGTGCCAGCAGCGGACTTGGAGATACTGAAGCTTTCTTT.